The clone carrying this T cell receptor (beta chain) was seen many times. What it recognizes is unknown. The data derive from a study of T-cell reconstitution after alpha-beta-depleted transplantation in children. The TCRbeta library incorporated unique molecular identifiers. MiXCR, applied by TCRdb to the PCR reads, yields one record per CDR3 protein. The sample contains around 130,000 distinct CDR3 sequences, about 9.5% of which appear only once. Study observations and caveats: Alpha-beta T cells present about two months after transplant were reported to originate from several hundred expanded graft clones.

This CDR3 has 11 residues. Germline V lookup: CDR1 SGHTA, CDR2 FQGNSA. V was shortened by 7 bases and J by 5 bases, with 5 bases between the two germline ends. The clonotype comes from a girl under three years old who had a stem cell transplant for combined immunodeficiency, so the T cells may come from the graft donor. The chain has TRBV7-2 and TRBJ2-2, with D unclear. The input for sequencing was PBMCs, mostly from graft donor cells, taken 180 days after TCRalphabeta/CD19-depleted stem cell transplant. The CDR3 DNA follows: TGTGCCAGCACCAGTACCGGGGAGCTGTTTTTT. Protein product: CASTSTGELFF.